One T cell receptor (beta chain) is described in this entry. This clonotype was observed a few times. It has no known antigen specificity. No base-level quality is on record; no much larger clone is a single base apart. Library generation was performed with 5' RACE. These reads were obtained on an Illumina HiSeq 2500. A second roughly 7 to 11 cycle PCR used a sample-barcoded 5' primer and a J-beta primer mix. Each TCR beta cDNA molecule received a unique molecular identifier from a template-switch 5' adaptor carrying 12 random nucleotides. Each sample yielded at least 2.5 million CDR3-containing paired-end reads. First-strand cDNA synthesis was performed from all RNA using the Mint cDNA synthesis kit, with priming by a TRBC-specific oligonucleotide. Following uracil-DNA glycosylase treatment, all cDNA underwent a first 18-cycle PCR with the universal primers M1SS and BC2_uni_R. As for how the authors treated the data: Normalization of each sample was performed by random selection of 1 million high-quality reads, each carrying a distinct molecular identifier. Reads with shared molecular identifiers were discarded instead of being binned into consensus sequences. MiTCR, set to a Q25 quality threshold and the strictest error-elimination algorithm, was used for CDR3 identification, clonotype clustering and error correction. A nonparametric unseen species model using Euler transformation provided a lower-bound estimate of total TCR beta diversity. TCRdb reran the public reads through fastp at Q25 and MiXCR, keeping productive beta chains. Each CDR3 protein appears once, grouped with its most common genes and DNA. The V and J calls come from TCRdb's annotation, not from the publication. The table for this sample lists approximately 790,000 distinct CDR3 sequences; around two thirds of them were counted only once. Of the sample, 25% to 35% is held by the ten largest clones.

The data derive from a study of blood T cells in healthy people across ages (dated by TCRdb to between 2014 and 2017). About the study as a whole: In model experiments, roughly one uniquely barcoded TCR beta cDNA molecule per two T cells was captured by template switching. The study measured age-related changes in TCR beta repertoire diversity using deep sequencing normalized with unique cDNA molecular identifiers. The donors were split into four age groups: young (average around 16 years), middle-aged (39), aged (over 55) and long-lived (more than 80). Donors of different ages were randomly distributed across sequencing lanes to avoid experimental bias. For two donors (one aged 18 to 30 and one aged 80 or older), the study analyzed two additional independent replicas of 1 million unique cDNA reads from the same blood draw. Findings and caveats that apply to the study as a whole: Observed TCR beta diversity per million T cells fell roughly linearly with age, and a significant reduction was already apparent by age about 36. Because donor CMV infection status was unknown, age-related changes in expanded clonotypes were potentially confounded. Compared with the aged group, the long-lived group had more naive CD4+ T cells, fewer expanded clones and increased TCR diversity, a pattern suggesting age selection. Estimates of total diversity from one million sequenced T cells were regarded as lower bounds and underestimates. Bulk unsorted PBMC profiling prevented conclusive comparison of naive and antigen-experienced compartments. The percentage of naive T cells measured by flow cytometry correlated strongly with observed TCR beta diversity.

CDR1 and CDR2 are drawn from the germline V gene (reference sequence): SEHNR, FQNEAQ. The CDR3 contains 14 residues, cysteine and phenylalanine counted. CDR3 DNA only is kept here, 42 bases in frame from base 1. Donors were around 37 systemically healthy Caucasian individuals from Russia aged roughly 6 to 100 years. Roughly 9 milliliters of peripheral blood were drawn from each donor into EDTA-treated Vacutainer tubes. Ficoll-Paque density-gradient centrifugation was used to isolate PBMCs, with at least 6 million obtained per sample. Trizol reagent was used to extract total RNA from PBMCs, with at least 6 micrograms per sample. Naive CD45RAhigh/CD27high T cell percentages were measured by flow cytometry on a PBMC aliquot from every donor.

The clonotype was recovered from a man under 40 in good health. The sequence is built from TRBV7-9 and TRBJ2-5, and 8 bases in between align with TRBD2. The last part of the DNA fits TRBJ2-7 better; the J call may be wrong. Sequencing was performed on blood. The CDR3 has the sequence CASSFPRTSFEQYF. The nucleotide sequence reads TGTGCCAGCAGCTTCCCGAGGACTAGCTTCGAGCAGTACTTC.